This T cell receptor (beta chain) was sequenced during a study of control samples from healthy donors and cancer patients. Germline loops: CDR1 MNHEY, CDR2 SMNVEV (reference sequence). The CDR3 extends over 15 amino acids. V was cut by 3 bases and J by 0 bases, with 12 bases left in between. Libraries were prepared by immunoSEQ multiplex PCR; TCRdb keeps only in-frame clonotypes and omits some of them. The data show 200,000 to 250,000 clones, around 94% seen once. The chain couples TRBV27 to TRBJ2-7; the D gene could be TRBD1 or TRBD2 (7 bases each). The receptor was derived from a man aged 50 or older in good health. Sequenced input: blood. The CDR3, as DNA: TGTGCCAGCAGTTTTCAGGGGGGGGACTCCTACGAGCAGTACTTC. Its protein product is CASSFQGGDSYEQYF.